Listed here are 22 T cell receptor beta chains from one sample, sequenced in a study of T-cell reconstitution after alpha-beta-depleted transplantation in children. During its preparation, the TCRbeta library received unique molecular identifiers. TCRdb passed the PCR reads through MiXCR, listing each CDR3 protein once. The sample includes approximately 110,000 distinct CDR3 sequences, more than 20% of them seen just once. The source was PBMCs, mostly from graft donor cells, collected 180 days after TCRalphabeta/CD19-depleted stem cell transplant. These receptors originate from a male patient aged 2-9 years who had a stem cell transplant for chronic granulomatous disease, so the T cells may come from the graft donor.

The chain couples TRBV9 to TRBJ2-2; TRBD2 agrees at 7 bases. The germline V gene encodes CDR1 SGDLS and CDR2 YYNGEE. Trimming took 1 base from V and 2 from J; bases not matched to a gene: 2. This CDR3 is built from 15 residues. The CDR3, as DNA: TGTGCCAGCAGCGTACGGGGGGAAAACACCGGGGAGCTGTTTTTT. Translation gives CASSVRGENTGELFF.

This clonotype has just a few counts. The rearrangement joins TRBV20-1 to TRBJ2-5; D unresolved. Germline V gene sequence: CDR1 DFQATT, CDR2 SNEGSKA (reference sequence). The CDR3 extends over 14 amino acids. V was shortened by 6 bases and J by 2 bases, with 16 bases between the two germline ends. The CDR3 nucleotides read TGCAGTGCCCACACTGGGTGGGATCAAGAGACCCAGTACTTC. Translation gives CSAHTGWDQETQYF.

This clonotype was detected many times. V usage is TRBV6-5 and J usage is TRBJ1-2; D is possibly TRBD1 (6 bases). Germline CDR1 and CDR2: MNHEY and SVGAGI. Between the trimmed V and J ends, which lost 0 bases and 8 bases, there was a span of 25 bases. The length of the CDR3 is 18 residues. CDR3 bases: TGTGCCAGCAGTTACTCCATTAGGGGGGGCGTTAACGGAGGGGGCTACACCTTC. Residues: CASSYSIRGGVNGGGYTF.

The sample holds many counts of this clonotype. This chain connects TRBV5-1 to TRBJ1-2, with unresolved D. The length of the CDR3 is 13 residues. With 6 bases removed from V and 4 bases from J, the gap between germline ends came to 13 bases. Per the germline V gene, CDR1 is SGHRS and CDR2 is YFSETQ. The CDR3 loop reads CASTTDGVYGYTF. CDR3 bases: TGCGCCAGCACCACGGACGGAGTCTATGGCTACACCTTC.

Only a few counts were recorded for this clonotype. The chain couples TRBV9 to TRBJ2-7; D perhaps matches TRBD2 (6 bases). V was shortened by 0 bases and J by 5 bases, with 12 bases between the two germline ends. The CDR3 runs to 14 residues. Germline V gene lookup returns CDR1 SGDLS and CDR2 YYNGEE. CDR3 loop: CASSVDGSGNEQYF. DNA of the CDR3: TGTGCCAGCAGCGTAGATGGTAGCGGCAACGAGCAGTACTTC. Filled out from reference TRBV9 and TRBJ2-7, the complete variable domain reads DSGVTQTPKHLITATGQRVTLRCSPRSGDLSVYWYQQSLDQGLQFLIQYYNGEERAKGNILERFSAQQFPDLHSELNLSSLELGDSALYFCASSVDGSGNEQYFGPGTRLTVT.

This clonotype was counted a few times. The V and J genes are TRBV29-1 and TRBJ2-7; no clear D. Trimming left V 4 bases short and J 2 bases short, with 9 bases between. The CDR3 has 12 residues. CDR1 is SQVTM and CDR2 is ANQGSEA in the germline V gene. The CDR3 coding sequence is TGCAGCGTTGCCAAGGCACCCTACGAGCAGTACTTC. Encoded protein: CSVAKAPYEQYF.

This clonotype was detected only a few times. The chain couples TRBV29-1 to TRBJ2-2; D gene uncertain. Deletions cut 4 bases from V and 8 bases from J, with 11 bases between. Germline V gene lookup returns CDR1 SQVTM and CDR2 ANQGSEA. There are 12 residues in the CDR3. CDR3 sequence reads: CSVVWDWGELFF. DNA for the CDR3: TGCAGCGTTGTATGGGATTGGGGGGAGCTGTTTTTT.

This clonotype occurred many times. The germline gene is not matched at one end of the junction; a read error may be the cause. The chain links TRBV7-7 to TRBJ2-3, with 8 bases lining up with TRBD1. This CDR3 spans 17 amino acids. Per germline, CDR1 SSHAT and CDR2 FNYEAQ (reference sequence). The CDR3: CASSLHAPGQGTDTQYF. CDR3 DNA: TGTGCTAGCAGCTTGCATGCACCGGGACAGGGCACAGATACGCAGTATTTT.

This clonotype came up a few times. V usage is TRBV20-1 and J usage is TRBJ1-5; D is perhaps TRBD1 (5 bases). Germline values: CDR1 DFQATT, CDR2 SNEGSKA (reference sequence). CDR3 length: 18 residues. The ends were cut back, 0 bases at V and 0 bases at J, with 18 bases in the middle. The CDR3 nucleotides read TGCAGTGCTAGAGATATGACAGCTGAAGTTTATAGCAATCAGCCCCAGCATTTT. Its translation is CSARDMTAEVYSNQPQHF.

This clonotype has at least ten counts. The chain's CDR3 is CSAGDPTYEQYF. As DNA, the CDR3 is TGCAGTGCCGGGGACCCCACCTACGAGCAGTACTTC. This rearrangement joins TRBV20-1 to TRBJ2-7; perhaps D is TRBD1 or TRBD2 (5 bases each). Trimming left V 6 bases short and J 2 bases short, with 11 bases between. The V gene's germline CDR1 is DFQATT and CDR2 SNEGSKA (reference sequence). There are 12 residues in the CDR3.

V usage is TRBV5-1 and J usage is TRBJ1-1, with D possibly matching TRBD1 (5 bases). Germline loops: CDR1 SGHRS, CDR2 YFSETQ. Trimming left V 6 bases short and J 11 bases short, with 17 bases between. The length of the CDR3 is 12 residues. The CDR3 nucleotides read TGCGCCAGCACGGACACGCGAGCGGCTGCTTTCTTT. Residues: CASTDTRAAAFF. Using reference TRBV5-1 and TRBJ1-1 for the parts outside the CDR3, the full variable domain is KAGVTQTPRYLIKTRGQQVTLSCSPISGHRSVSWYQQTPGQGLQFLFEYFSETQRNKGNFPGRFSGRQFSNSRSEMNVSTLELGDSALYLCASTDTRAAAFFGQGTRLTVV.

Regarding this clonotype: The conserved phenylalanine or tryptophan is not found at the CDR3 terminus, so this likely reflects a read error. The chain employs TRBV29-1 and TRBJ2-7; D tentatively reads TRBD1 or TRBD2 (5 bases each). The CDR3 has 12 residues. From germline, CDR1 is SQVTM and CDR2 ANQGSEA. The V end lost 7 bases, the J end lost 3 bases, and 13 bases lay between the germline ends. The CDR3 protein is CSARGQGYEQYL. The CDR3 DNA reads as TGCAGCGCCCGGGGCCAGGGCTACGAGCAGTACTTG.

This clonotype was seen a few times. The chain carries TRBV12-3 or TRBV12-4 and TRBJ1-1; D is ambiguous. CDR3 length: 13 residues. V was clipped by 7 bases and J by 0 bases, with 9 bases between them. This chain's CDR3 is CASMISLNTEAFF. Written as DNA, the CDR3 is TGTGCCAGCATGATCAGCCTGAACACTGAAGCTTTCTTT.

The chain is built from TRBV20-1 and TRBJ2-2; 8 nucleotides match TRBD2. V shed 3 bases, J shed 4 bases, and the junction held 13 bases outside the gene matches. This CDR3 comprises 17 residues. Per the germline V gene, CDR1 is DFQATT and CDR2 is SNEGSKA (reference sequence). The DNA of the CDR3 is TGCAGTGCTAGTCTCAGGGGAGGACTAGCCGGCACCGGGGAGCTGTTTTTT. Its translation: CSASLRGGLAGTGELFF.

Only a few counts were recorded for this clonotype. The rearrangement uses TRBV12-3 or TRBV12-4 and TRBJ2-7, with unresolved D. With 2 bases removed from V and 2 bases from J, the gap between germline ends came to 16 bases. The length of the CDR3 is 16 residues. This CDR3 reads CASSLKHTVDPYEQYF. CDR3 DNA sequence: TGTGCCAGCAGTTTAAAGCATACCGTCGATCCCTACGAGCAGTACTTC.

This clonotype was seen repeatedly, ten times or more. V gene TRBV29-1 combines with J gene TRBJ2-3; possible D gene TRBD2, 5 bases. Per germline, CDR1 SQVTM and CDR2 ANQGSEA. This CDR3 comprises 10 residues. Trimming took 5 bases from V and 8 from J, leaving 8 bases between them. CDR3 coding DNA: TGCAGCGTTAGCGAGGGTACGCAGTATTTT. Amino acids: CSVSEGTQYF.

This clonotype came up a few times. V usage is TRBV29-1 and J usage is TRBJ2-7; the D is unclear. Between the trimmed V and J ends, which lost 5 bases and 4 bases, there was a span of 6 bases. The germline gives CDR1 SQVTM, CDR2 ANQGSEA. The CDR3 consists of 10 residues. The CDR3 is CSVQEYEQYF. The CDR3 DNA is TGCAGCGTTCAGGAATACGAGCAGTACTTC.

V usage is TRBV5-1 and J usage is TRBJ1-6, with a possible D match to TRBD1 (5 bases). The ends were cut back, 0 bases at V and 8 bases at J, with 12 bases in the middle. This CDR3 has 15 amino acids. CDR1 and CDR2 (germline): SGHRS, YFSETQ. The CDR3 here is CASSLDPTGDSPLHF. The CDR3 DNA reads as TGCGCCAGCAGCTTGGACCCCACAGGAGATTCACCCCTCCACTTT. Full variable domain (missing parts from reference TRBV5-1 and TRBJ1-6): KAGVTQTPRYLIKTRGQQVTLSCSPISGHRSVSWYQQTPGQGLQFLFEYFSETQRNKGNFPGRFSGRQFSNSRSEMNVSTLELGDSALYLCASSLDPTGDSPLHFGNGTRLTVT.

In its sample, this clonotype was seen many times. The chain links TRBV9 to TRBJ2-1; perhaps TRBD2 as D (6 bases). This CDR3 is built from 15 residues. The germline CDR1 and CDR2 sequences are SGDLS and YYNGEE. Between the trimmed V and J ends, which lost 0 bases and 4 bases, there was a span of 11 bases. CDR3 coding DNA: TGTGCCAGCAGCGTAGGGGAGGACCGGTACAATGAGCAGTTCTTC. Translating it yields CASSVGEDRYNEQFF.

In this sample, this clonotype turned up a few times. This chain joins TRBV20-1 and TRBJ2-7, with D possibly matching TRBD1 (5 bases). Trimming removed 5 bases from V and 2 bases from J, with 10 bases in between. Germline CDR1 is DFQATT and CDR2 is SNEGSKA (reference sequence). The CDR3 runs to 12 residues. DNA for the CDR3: TGCAGTGCTTGCAGGGCCACCTACGAGCAGTACTTC. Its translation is CSACRATYEQYF.

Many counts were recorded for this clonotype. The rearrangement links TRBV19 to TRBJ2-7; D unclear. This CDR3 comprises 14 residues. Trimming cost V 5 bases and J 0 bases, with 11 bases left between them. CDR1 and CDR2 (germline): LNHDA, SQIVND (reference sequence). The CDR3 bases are TGTGCCAGTAGTCTGGACCCCTTCTCCTACGAGCAGTACTTC. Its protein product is CASSLDPFSYEQYF. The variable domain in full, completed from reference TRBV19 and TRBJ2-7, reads DGGITQSPKYLFRKEGQNVTLSCEQNLNHDAMYWYRQDPGQGLRLIYYSQIVNDFQKGDIAEGYSVSREKKESFPLTVTSAQKNPTAFYLCASSLDPFSYEQYFGPGTRLTVT.

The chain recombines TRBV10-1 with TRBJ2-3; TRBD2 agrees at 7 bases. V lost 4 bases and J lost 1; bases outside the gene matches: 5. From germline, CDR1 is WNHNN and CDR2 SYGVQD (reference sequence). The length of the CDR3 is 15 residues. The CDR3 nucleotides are TGCGCCAGCAGTGCCGGACTAGTTGGCACAGATACGCAGTATTTT. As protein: CASSAGLVGTDTQYF.